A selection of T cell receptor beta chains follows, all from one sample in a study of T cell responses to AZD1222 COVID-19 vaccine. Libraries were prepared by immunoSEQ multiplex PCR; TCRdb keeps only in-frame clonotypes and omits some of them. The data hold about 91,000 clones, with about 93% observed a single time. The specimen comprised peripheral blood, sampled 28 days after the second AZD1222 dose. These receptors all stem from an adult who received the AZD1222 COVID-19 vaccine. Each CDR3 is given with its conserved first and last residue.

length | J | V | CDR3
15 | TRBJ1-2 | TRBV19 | CASSFGQGTSYGYTF
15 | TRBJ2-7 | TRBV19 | CASRARTGRDYEQYF
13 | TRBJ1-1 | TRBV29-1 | CSATGMGDTEAFF
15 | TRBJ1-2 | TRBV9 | CASSVDGGKNYGYTF
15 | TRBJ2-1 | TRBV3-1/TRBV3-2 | CASSQSGTGRHEQFF
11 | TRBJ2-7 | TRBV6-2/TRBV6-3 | CASSSNYEQYF
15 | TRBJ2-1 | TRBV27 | CASSLDRDTYNEQFF
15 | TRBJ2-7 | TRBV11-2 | CASSLRQRASYEQYF
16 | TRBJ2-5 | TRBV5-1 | CASSLTSGGTGETQYF
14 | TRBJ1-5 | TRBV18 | CASSPGNSNQPQHF
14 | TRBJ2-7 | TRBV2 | CASSMDRGHYEQYF
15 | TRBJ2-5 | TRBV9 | CASSVPGGPRETQYF
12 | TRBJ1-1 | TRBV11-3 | CASSLGRTEAFF
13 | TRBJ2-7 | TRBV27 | CASSWDRGREQYF
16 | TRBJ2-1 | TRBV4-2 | CASSQEVRVPYNEQFF
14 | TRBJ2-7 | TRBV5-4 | CASSLEGTGREQYF
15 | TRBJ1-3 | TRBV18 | CASSPNGDTGNTIYF
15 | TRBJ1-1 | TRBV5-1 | CASSQDGLMNTEAFF
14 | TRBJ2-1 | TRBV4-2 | CASSHGGARNEQFF
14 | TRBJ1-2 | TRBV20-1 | CSASPGQGADGYTF
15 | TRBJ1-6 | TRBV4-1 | CASSQEYQVVTALHF
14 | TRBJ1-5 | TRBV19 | CASSKGQKNQPQHF
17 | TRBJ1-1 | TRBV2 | CASSEARGRGMITEAFF
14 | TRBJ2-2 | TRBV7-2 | CASSLSVGTGELFF
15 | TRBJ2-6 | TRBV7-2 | CASRQEFAGANVLTF
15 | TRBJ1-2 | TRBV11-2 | CASSSLRGTDYGYTF
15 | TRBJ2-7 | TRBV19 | CASSIDTSGVYEQYF
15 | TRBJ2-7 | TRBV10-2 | CASSVETSSSYEQYF
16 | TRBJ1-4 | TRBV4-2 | CASSREPGSANEKLFF
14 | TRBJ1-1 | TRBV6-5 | CASSRGGDRTEAFF
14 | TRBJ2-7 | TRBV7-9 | CASSLGSVTYEQYF
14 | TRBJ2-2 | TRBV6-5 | CASSFGVDTGELFF
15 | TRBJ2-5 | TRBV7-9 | CASSYRQGGQETQYF
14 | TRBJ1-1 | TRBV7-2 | CASSAGTANTEAFF
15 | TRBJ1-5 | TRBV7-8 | CASSLGGVSNQPQHF
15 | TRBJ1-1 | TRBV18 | CASSPPGRGSVGAFF
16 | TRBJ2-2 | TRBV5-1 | CASSLSGTPGTGELFF
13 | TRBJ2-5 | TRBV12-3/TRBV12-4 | CASSLRKIGWQYF
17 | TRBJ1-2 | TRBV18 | CASSPGVGTGRFNGYTF
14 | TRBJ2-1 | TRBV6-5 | CASSLGSAGNEQFF
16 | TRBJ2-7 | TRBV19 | CASSDSFSGGSTEQYF
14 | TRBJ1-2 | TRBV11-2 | CASSLAGSRRGYTF
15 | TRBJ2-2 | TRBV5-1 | CASSPGRQNTGELFF
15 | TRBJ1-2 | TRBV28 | CASSLPLTGSYGYTF
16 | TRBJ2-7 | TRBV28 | CASSIQGTLRTYEQYF
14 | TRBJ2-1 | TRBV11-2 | CASTRDRERGEQFF
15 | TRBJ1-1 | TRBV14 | CASSPPRWGGTEAFF
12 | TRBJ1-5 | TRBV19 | CASAQVNQPQHF
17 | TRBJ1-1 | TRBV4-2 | CASSQVGAGTLNTEAFF
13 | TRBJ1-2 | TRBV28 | CASSFAPLYGYTF
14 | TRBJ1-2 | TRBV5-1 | CASSLDGLDYGYTF
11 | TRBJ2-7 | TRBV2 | CASSDRQRAYF
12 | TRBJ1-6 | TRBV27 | CASTQGSSPLHF
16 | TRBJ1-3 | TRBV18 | CASSPSQGRSGNTIYF
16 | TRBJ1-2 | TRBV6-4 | CASSGQAGTGVYGYTF
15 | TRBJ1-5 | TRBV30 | CAWSGGGQGNQPQHF
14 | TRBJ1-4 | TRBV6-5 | CASKTDLANEKLFF
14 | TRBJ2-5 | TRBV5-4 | CASSSQGAQETQYF
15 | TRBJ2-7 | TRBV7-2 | CASSLGGRVGAEQYF